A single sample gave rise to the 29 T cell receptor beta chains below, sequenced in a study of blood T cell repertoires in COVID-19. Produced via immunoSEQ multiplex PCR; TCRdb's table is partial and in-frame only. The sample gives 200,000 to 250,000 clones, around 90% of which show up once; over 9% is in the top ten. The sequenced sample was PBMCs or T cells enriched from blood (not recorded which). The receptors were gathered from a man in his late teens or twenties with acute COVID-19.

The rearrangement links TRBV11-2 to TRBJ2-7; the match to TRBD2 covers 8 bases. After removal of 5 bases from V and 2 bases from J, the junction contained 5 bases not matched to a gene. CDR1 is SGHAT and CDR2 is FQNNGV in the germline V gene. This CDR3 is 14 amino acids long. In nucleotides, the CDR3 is TGTGCCAGCAGCCTAACTAGCGGAACCTACGAGCAGTACTTC. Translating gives CASSLTSGTYEQYF.

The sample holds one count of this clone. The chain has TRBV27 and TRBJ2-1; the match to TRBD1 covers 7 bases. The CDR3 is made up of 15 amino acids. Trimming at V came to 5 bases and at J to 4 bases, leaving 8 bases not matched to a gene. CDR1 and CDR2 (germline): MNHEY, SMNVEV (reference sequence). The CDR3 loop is CASSPRTGVYNEQFF. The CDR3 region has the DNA TGTGCCAGCAGTCCCCGGACAGGTGTTTACAATGAGCAGTTCTTC.

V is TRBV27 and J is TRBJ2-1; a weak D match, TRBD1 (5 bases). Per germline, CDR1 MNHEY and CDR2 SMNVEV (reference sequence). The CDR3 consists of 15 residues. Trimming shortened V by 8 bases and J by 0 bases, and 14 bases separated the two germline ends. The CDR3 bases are TGTGCCAGCTTAGGAAGGGGAAACTCCTACAATGAGCAGTTCTTC. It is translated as CASLGRGNSYNEQFF.

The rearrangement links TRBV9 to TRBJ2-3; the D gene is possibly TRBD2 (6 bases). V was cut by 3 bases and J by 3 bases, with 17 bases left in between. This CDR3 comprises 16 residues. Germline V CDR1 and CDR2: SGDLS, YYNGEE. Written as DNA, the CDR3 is TGTGCCAGCAGCGCCGGGGACTTAAGAGGGACAGATACGCAGTATTTT. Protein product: CASSAGDLRGTDTQYF.

The DNA for the CDR3 is TGCAGCTTCCGACCAGGGAATCAAGAGACCCAGTACTTC. Translation gives CSFRPGNQETQYF. J is TRBJ2-5 and V is TRBV29-1, with D possibly TRBD1 on 5 matching bases. This CDR3 is built from 13 residues. Germline CDR1 is SQVTM and CDR2 is ANQGSEA. Trimming took off 8 bases at V and 2 bases at J, with 15 bases between the two ends.

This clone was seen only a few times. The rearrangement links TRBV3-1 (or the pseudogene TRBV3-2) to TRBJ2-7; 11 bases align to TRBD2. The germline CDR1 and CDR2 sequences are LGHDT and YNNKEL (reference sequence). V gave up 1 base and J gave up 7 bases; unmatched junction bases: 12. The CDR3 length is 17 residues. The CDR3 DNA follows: TGTGCCAGCAGCCAAGGAGGTCTAGCGGGAGGTGCGGGGGAGCAGTACTTC. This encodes CASSQGGLAGGAGEQYF.

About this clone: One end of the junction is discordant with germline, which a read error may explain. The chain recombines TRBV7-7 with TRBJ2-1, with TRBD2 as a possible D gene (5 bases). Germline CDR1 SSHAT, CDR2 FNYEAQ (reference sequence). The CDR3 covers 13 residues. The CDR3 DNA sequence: TGTGCTAGCAGCCCCCTCGGTAGCGAGGAGCAGTTCTTC. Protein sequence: CASSPLGSEEQFF. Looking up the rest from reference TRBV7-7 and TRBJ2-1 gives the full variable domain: GAGVSQSPRYKVTKRGQDVTLRCDPISSHATLYWYQQALGQGPEFLTYFNYEAQPDKSGLPSDRFSAERPEGSISTLTIQRTEQRDSAMYRCASSPLGSEEQFFGPGTRLTVL.

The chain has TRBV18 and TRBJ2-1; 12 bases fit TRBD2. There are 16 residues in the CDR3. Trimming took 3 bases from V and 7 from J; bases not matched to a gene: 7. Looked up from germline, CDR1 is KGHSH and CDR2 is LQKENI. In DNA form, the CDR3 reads TGTGCCAGCTCACCCCCTCTAGCGGGAGGGCCGAATGAGCAGTTCTTC. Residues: CASSPPLAGGPNEQFF.

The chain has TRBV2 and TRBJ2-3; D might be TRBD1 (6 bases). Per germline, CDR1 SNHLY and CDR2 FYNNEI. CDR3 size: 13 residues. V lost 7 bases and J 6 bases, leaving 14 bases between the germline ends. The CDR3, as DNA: TGTGCCAGCACCCTCTTAAGGGGGGATACGCAGTATTTT. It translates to CASTLLRGDTQYF.

CDR3 coding DNA: TGTGCCAGCAGCCCGGGGGGGAGGAGTGAGACCCAGTACTTC. Its protein is CASSPGGRSETQYF. The chain employs TRBV7-8 and TRBJ2-5; 8 bases match TRBD2. The CDR3 covers 14 residues. The germline V gene encodes CDR1 SGHVS and CDR2 FQNEAQ. The V segment lost 5 bases and the J segment 5 bases; nucleotides outside the gene matches: 7. Drawing the rest from reference TRBV7-8 and TRBJ2-5, the complete variable domain is GAGVSQSPRYKVAKRGQDVALRCDPISGHVSLFWYQQALGQGPEFLTYFQNEAQLDKSGLPSDRFFAERPEGSVSTLKIQRTQQEDSAVYLCASSPGGRSETQYFGPGTRLLVL.

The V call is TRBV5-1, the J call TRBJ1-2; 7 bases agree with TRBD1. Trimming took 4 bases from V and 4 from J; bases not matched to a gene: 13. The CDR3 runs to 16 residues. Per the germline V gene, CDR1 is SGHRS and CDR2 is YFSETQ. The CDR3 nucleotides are TGCGCCAGCAGCCCACGAGACCCGGAGGGGGCCTATGGCTACACCTTC. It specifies CASSPRDPEGAYGYTF.

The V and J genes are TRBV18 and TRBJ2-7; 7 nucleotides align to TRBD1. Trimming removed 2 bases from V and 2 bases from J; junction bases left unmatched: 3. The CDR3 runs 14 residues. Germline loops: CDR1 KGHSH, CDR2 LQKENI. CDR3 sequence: CASSPTGTAYEQYF. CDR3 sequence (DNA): TGTGCCAGCTCACCAACCGGGACAGCCTACGAGCAGTACTTC.

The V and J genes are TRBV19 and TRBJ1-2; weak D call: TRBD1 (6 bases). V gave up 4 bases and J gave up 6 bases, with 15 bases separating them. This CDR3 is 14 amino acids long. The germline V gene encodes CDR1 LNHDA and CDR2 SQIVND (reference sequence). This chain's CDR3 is CASSRPGTKNGYTF. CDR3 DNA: TGTGCCAGTAGTAGACCCGGGACAAAGAATGGCTACACCTTC.

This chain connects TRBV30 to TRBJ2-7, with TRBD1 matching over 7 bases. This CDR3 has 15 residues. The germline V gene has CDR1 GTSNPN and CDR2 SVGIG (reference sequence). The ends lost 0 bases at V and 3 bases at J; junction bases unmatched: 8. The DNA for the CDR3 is TGTGCCTGGAGTGTAGATGGGACAGCAGTCTACGAGCAGTACTTC. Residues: CAWSVDGTAVYEQYF.

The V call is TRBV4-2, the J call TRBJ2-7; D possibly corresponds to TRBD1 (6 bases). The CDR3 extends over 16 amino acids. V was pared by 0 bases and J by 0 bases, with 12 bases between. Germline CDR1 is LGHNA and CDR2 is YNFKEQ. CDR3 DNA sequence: TGTGCCAGCAGCCAAGAGCAACAGGGACCCTCCTACGAGCAGTACTTC. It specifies CASSQEQQGPSYEQYF.

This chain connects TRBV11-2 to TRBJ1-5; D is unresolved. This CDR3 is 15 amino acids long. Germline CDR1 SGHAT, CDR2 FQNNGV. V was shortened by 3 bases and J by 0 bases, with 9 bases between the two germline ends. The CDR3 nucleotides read TGTGCCAGCAGCTTGACCGGAGATAGCAATCAGCCCCAGCATTTT. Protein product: CASSLTGDSNQPQHF.

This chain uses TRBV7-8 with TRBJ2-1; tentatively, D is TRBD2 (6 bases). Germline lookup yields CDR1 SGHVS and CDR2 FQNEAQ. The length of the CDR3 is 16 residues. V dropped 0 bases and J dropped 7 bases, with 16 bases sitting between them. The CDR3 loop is CASSLARLAIRNEQFF. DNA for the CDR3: TGTGCCAGCAGCTTAGCCCGGCTAGCGATTAGGAATGAGCAGTTCTTC.

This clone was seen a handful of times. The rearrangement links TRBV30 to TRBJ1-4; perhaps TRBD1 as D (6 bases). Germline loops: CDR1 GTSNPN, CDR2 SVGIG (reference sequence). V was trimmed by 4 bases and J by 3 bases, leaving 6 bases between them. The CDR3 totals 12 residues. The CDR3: CAWTGANEKLFF. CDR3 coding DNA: TGTGCCTGGACAGGGGCTAATGAAAAACTGTTTTTT.

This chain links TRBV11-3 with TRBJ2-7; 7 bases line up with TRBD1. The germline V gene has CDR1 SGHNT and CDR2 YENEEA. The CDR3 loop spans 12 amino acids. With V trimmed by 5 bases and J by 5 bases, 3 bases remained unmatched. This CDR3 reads CASSLQGDEQYF. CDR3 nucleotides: TGTGCCAGCAGCCTCCAGGGGGACGAGCAGTACTTC.

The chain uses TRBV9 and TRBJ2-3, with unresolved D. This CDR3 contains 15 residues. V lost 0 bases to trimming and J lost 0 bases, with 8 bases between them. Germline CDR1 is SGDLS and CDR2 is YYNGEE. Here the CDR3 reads CASSVGVESTDTQYF. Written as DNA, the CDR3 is TGTGCCAGCAGCGTAGGCGTAGAGAGCACAGATACGCAGTATTTT.

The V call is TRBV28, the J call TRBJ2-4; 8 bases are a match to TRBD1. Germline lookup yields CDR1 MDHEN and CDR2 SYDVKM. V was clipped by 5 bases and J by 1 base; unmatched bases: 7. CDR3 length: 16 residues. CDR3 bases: TGTGCCAGCAGTCCCCGGACAGGGCAGGCCAAAAACATTCAGTACTTC. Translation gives CASSPRTGQAKNIQYF.

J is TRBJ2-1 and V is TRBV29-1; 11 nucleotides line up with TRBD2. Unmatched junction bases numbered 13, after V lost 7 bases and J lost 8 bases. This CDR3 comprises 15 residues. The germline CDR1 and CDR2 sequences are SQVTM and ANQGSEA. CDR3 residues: CSAGPASGRSDEQFF. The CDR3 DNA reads TGCAGCGCCGGACCCGCTAGCGGGAGGTCTGATGAGCAGTTCTTC.

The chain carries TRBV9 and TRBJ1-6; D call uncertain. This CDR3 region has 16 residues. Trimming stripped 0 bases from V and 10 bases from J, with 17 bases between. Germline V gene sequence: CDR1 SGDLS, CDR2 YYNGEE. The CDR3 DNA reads TGTGCCAGCAGCGTAGGTGGAGATTCGCTTTACTCACCCCTCCACTTT. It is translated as CASSVGGDSLYSPLHF.

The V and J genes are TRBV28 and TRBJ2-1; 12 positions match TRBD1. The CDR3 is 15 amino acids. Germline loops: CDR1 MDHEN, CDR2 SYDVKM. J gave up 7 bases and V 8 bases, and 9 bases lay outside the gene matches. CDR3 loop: CASRPGQGAGNEQFF. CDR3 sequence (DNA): TGTGCCAGCCGCCCGGGACAGGGGGCGGGAAATGAGCAGTTCTTC.

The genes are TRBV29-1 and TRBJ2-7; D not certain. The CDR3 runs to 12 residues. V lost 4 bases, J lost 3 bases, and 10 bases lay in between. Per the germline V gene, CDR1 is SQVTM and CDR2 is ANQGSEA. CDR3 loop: CSVVEADYEQYF. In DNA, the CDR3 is TGCAGCGTTGTCGAGGCTGACTACGAGCAGTACTTC.

As DNA, the CDR3 is TGTGCCAGCTCACCTCGGACAGGGTGGCCCCAGCATTTT. It is translated as CASSPRTGWPQHF. V and J are TRBV18 and TRBJ1-5; 8 bases agree with TRBD1. With 3 bases clipped from V and 9 bases from J, the junction kept 4 bases outside the gene matches. The CDR3 consists of 13 residues. The germline CDR1 and CDR2 sequences are KGHSH and LQKENI.

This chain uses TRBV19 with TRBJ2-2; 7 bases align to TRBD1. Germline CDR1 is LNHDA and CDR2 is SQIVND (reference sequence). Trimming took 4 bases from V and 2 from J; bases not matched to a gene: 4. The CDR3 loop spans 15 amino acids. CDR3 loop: CASSRTGHNTGELFF. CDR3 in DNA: TGTGCCAGTAGTAGGACAGGACACAACACCGGGGAGCTGTTTTTT.

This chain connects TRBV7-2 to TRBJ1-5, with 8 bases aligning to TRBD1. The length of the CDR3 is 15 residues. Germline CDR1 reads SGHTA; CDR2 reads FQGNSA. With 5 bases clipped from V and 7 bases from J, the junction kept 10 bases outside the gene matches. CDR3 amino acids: CASSPQGQGWQPQHF. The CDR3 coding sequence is TGTGCCAGCAGCCCCCAAGGACAGGGTTGGCAGCCCCAGCATTTT.

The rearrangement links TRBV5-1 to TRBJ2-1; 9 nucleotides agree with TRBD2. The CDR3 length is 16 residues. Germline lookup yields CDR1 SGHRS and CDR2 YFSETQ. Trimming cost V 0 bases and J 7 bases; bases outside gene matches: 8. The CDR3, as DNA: TGCGCCAGCAGCTTGGCCCTGGCGGGAGGGGGTAATGAGCAGTTCTTC. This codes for CASSLALAGGGNEQFF.